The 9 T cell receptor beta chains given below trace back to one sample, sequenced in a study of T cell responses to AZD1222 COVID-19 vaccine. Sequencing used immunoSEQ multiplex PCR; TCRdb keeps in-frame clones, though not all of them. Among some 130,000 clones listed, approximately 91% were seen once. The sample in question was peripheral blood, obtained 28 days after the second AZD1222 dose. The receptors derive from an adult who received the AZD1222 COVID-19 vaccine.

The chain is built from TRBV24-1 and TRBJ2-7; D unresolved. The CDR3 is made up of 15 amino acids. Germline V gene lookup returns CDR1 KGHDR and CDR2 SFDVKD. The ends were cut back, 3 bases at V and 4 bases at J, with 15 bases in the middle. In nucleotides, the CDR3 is TGTGCCACCAGTGATCCAAAGGCCGGGCGATACGAGCAGTACTTC. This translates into CATSDPKAGRYEQYF.

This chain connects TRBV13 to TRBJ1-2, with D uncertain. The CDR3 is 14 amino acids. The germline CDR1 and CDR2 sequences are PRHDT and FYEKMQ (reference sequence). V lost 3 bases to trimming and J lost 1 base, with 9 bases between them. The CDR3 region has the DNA TGTGCCAGCAGCTTCATACAGCTTAACTATGGCTACACCTTC. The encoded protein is CASSFIQLNYGYTF.

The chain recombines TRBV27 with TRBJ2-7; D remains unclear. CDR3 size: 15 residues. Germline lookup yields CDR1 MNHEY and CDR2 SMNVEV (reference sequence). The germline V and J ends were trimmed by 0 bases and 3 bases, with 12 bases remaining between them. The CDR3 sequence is CASSLSAGYRYEQYF. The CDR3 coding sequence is TGTGCCAGCAGTTTATCGGCCGGATACCGCTACGAGCAGTACTTC.

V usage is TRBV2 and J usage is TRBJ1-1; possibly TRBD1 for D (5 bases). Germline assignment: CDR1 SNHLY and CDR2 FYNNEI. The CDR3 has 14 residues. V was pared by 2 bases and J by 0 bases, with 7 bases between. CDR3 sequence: CASSEWTMNTEAFF. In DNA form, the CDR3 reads TGTGCCAGCAGTGAATGGACAATGAACACTGAAGCTTTCTTT.

Written as DNA, the CDR3 is TGTGCCAGCAGCCCCCCGACTAGCGGGAACTCCTACGAGCAGTACTTC. Amino acid sequence: CASSPPTSGNSYEQYF. The gene calls are TRBV7-9 and TRBJ2-7; TRBD2 matches at 11 bases. Trimming at V came to 5 bases and at J to 0 bases, leaving 6 bases not matched to a gene. Germline CDR1 and CDR2: SEHNR and FQNEAQ (reference sequence). The CDR3 loop spans 16 amino acids.

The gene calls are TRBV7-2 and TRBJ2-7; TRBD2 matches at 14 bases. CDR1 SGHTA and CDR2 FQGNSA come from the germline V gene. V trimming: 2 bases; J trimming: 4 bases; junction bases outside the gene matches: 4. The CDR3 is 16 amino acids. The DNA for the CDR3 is TGTGCCAGCAGCTTAATGGGGACTAGCGGGAGATACGAGCAGTACTTC. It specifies CASSLMGTSGRYEQYF. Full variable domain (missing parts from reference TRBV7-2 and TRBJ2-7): GAGVSQSPSNKVTEKGKDVELRCDPISGHTALYWYRQSLGQGLEFLIYFQGNSAPDKSGLPSDRFSAERTGGSVSTLTIQRTQQEDSAVYLCASSLMGTSGRYEQYFGPGTRLTVT.

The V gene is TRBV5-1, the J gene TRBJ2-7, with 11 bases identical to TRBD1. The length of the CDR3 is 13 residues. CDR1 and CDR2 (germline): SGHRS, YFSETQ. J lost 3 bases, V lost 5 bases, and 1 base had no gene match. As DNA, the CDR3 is TGCGCCAGCAGGGGACAGGGGGGCTACGAGCAGTACTTC. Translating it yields CASRGQGGYEQYF.

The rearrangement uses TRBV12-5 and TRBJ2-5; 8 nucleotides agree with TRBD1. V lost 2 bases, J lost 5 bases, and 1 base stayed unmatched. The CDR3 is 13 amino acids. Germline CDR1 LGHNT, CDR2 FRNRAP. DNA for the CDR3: TGTGCTAGTGGTTTGCAGGGGGCGGAGACCCAGTACTTC. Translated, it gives CASGLQGAETQYF.

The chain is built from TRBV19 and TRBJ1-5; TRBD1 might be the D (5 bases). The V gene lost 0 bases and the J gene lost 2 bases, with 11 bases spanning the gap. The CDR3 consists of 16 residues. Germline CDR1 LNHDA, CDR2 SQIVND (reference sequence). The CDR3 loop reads CASSIDLRGGNQPQHF. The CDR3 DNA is TGTGCCAGTAGTATAGATCTAAGGGGTGGCAATCAGCCCCAGCATTTT.